This is a list of T cell receptor beta chains from one sample in a study of T cell responses to AZD1222 COVID-19 vaccine. Profiled with immunoSEQ multiplex PCR; TCRdb holds only in-frame clones, not every one. This sample has some 120,000 clones, with roughly 90% found just once. The source was peripheral blood, collected on day 0 of MenACWY control vaccination. These receptors came from an adult in good health. Each CDR3 is given with its conserved first and last residue. A D gene is named only where the DNA matches it firmly. Clone size, where shown, is once, few, many, or a class for clones that have expanded.

CDR3 protein,CDR3 DNA,D gene,V gene,J gene,clone size
CASSEGRDRVRPSGINEQFF,TGTGCCAGCAGTGAAGGCCGGGACAGGGTTAGGCCTAGCGGAATCAATGAGCAGTTCTTC,TRBD1,TRBV2,TRBJ2-1,once
CASSFGGGIDQPQHF,TGTGCCAGCAGCTTCGGGGGGGGGATAGATCAGCCCCAGCATTTT,NA,TRBV3-1/TRBV3-2,TRBJ1-5,NA
CASSLLNLLNTEAFF,TGTGCCAGCAGCTTGCTCAACTTATTGAACACTGAAGCTTTCTTT,NA,TRBV5-6,TRBJ1-1,NA
CASSFSIGGDNQPQHF,TGTGCCAGCAGCTTCTCTATCGGGGGCGACAATCAGCCCCAGCATTTT,NA,TRBV7-9,TRBJ1-5,NA
CASSEGSGGSTEAFF,TGTGCCAGCAGTGAAGGGTCAGGGGGATCCACTGAAGCTTTCTTT,TRBD1,TRBV2,TRBJ1-1,once
CASSARTGEPQHF,TGTGCCAGTAGTGCCCGGACCGGTGAGCCCCAGCATTTT,NA,TRBV19,TRBJ1-5,NA
CASSLDGRDSYGYTF,TGTGCCAGCAGCTTAGATGGCAGGGACAGCTATGGCTACACCTTC,TRBD1,TRBV7-6,TRBJ1-2,once
CASSVRRQGDGGYTF,TGTGCCAGCAGCGTACGCCGACAGGGGGATGGTGGCTACACCTTC,TRBD1,TRBV9,TRBJ1-2,NA
CASSRSEGYTF,TGTGCCAGCAGCCGTAGCGAGGGCTACACCTTC,NA,TRBV7-9,TRBJ1-2,once
CASSSSGQGEREQYF,TGTGCCAGCAGTAGCTCTGGACAGGGAGAGCGGGAGCAGTACTTC,TRBD1,TRBV6-5,TRBJ2-7,NA
CASSLGNRQGRSGYTF,TGTGCCAGCAGCTTGGGGAATAGACAGGGGCGGAGTGGCTACACCTTC,TRBD1,TRBV5-4,TRBJ1-2,NA
CASSPGTGISSYEQYF,TGCGCCAGCAGCCCCGGGACAGGGATAAGCTCCTACGAGCAGTACTTC,TRBD1,TRBV5-1,TRBJ2-7,NA
CASSFRSEAFF,TGTGCCAGCAGTTTTCGGAGTGAAGCTTTCTTT,NA,TRBV12-3/TRBV12-4,TRBJ1-1,NA
CASSSDRGWGNEQFF,TGTGCCAGCAGCTCGGACAGGGGGTGGGGAAATGAGCAGTTCTTC,TRBD1,TRBV7-9,TRBJ2-1,NA
CASSPTGFYEQYF,TGCGCCAGCAGCCCGACAGGGTTCTACGAGCAGTACTTC,TRBD1,TRBV5-1,TRBJ2-7,NA
CASSQAGTGVHEQFF,TGTGCCAGCAGTCAAGCGGGGACAGGGGTGCATGAGCAGTTCTTC,TRBD1,TRBV5-5,TRBJ2-1,NA
CASSRNQGLGTEAFF,TGTGCCAGCAGCAGGAATCAGGGGTTGGGGACTGAAGCTTTCTTT,NA,TRBV11-3,TRBJ1-1,NA
CAARVLGNTEAFF,TGTGCCGCACGGGTTCTGGGGAACACTGAAGCTTTCTTT,NA,TRBV7-9,TRBJ1-1,NA
CASSHLAGVVVNEQFF,TGTGCCAGCAGCCATCTAGCGGGAGTTGTAGTCAATGAGCAGTTCTTC,TRBD2,TRBV7-9,TRBJ2-1,NA
CASSLASGKETQYF,TGTGCCAGCAGCTTAGCTAGCGGGAAAGAGACCCAGTACTTC,TRBD2,TRBV11-2,TRBJ2-5,NA
CASSLTSGAGANVLTF,TGTGCCAGCAGCTTAACGTCCGGGGCCGGGGCCAACGTCCTGACTTTC,NA,TRBV7-3,TRBJ2-6,NA
CASSQGWDLRNQPQHF,TGTGCCAGCAGCCAAGGTTGGGATCTGCGCAATCAGCCCCAGCATTTT,NA,TRBV3-1/TRBV3-2,TRBJ1-5,NA
CASSFGSKNEKLFF,TGTGCCAGCAGCTTCGGGAGCAAGAATGAAAAACTGTTTTTT,NA,TRBV5-6,TRBJ1-4,once
CASSPDRGTSANEQFF,TGTGCCAGCAGTCCCGACAGGGGAACTAGCGCTAATGAGCAGTTCTTC,NA,TRBV27,TRBJ2-1,NA
CASTPGFSGNTIYF,TGTGCCAGCACCCCAGGGTTTTCTGGAAACACCATATATTTT,NA,TRBV11-3,TRBJ1-3,NA
CASSPGGQGLRAEAFF,TGTGCCAGCTCACCCGGAGGGCAGGGCCTTAGGGCTGAAGCTTTCTTT,NA,TRBV18,TRBJ1-1,NA
CASRQGENGYTF,TGTGCCAGCAGACAGGGAGAAAATGGCTACACCTTC,TRBD1,TRBV19,TRBJ1-2,NA
CASSKGTSGSVDTQYF,TGTGCCAGCAGCAAAGGGACTAGCGGGAGCGTAGATACGCAGTATTTT,TRBD2,TRBV9,TRBJ2-3,few
CATVLENEQFF,TGTGCCACCGTACTAGAAAATGAGCAGTTCTTC,NA,TRBV12-3/TRBV12-4,TRBJ2-1,few
CASSLTSTVSQPQHF,TGTGCCAGCAGTCTTACCTCGACAGTGAGTCAGCCCCAGCATTTT,NA,TRBV2,TRBJ1-5,NA
CASTIAGYNEQFF,TGTGCCAGCACCATAGCGGGATACAATGAGCAGTTCTTC,TRBD2,TRBV6-6,TRBJ2-1,NA
CASSLDQENEQFF,TGTGCCAGCAGCTTAGATCAGGAAAATGAGCAGTTCTTC,NA,TRBV11-3,TRBJ2-1,few
CASSESRALRNSPLHF,TGCGCCAGCAGTGAGTCGCGGGCCCTGAGGAATTCACCCCTCCACTTT,NA,TRBV10-2,TRBJ1-6,NA
CASRGTGTSGSAYEQYF,TGTGCCAGCAGGGGAACCGGGACTAGCGGGAGCGCCTACGAGCAGTACTTC,TRBD2,TRBV5-4,TRBJ2-7,NA
CSVGLLTDTQYF,TGCAGCGTTGGCCTCTTGACAGATACGCAGTATTTT,NA,TRBV29-1,TRBJ2-3,NA
CASSRLAGAPEQFF,TGTGCCAGCAGCCGACTAGCGGGAGCCCCTGAGCAGTTCTTC,TRBD2,TRBV14,TRBJ2-1,few
CASSLGGPYEQYF,TGTGCCAGCAGCTTAGGTGGGCCCTACGAGCAGTACTTC,NA,TRBV7-9,TRBJ2-7,NA
CASSPLTRFGGRGPGYTF,TGTGCCAGCAGCCCCTTAACTCGATTCGGTGGCAGGGGCCCCGGCTACACCTTC,NA,TRBV3-1/TRBV3-2,TRBJ1-2,NA
CASSPMGQGIPGELFF,TGTGCCAGCAGTCCAATGGGACAGGGGATCCCCGGGGAGCTGTTTTTT,TRBD1,TRBV7-9,TRBJ2-2,NA
CASSRGGAGNTIYF,TGTGCCAGCAGCCGCGGGGGGGCAGGAAACACCATATATTTT,NA,TRBV4-2,TRBJ1-3,NA
CSASLGLNYGYTF,TGCAGCGCCTCGCTAGGGTTAAACTATGGCTACACCTTC,NA,TRBV29-1,TRBJ1-2,NA
CASSRYLGGRNTEAFF,TGTGCCAGCAGCAGGTACTTGGGGGGGAGGAACACTGAAGCTTTCTTT,NA,TRBV21-1,TRBJ1-1,NA
CASSPQGATDTQYF,TGTGCCAGCAGCCCACAGGGGGCCACAGATACGCAGTATTTT,TRBD1,TRBV5-5,TRBJ2-3,NA
CASSDSGGYTF,TGTGCCAGCAGTGACTCCGGGGGCTACACCTTC,NA,TRBV6-4,TRBJ1-2,NA
CAGSEGQGRLVQPQHF,TGTGCCGGCTCAGAGGGACAGGGAAGACTTGTTCAGCCCCAGCATTTT,TRBD1,TRBV18,TRBJ1-5,NA
CASSLEGQGNQPQHF,TGTGCCAGCAGCTTAGAGGGGCAGGGGAATCAGCCCCAGCATTTT,NA,TRBV7-8,TRBJ1-5,NA
CASKGSTGAAYNEQFF,TGTGCCAGCAAGGGCTCAACGGGAGCGGCCTACAATGAGCAGTTCTTC,NA,TRBV27,TRBJ2-1,once
CASSLRTFEAFF,TGTGCCAGCAGTCTTAGGACATTCGAAGCTTTCTTT,NA,TRBV3-1/TRBV3-2,TRBJ1-1,NA
CAISGSYGYTF,TGTGCCATCAGTGGTTCGTATGGCTACACCTTC,NA,TRBV10-3,TRBJ1-2,NA
CASSVQDSSRGGELFF,TGTGCCAGCAGCGTACAGGACTCATCCCGGGGCGGGGAGCTGTTTTTT,NA,TRBV9,TRBJ2-2,NA
CAWSVEEAFF,TGTGCCTGGAGTGTAGAGGAAGCTTTCTTT,NA,TRBV30,TRBJ1-1,NA
CASSRDGTHEKLFF,TGTGCCAGCAGCCGGGACGGTACCCATGAAAAACTGTTTTTT,NA,TRBV6-2/TRBV6-3,TRBJ1-4,NA
CASSLGQGDGYTF,TGTGCCAGCAGCCTGGGACAGGGGGATGGCTACACCTTC,TRBD1,TRBV7-3,TRBJ1-2,NA
CASSLGTVEAFF,TGTGCCAGCAGCCTTGGGACAGTAGAAGCTTTCTTT,TRBD1,TRBV5-4,TRBJ1-1,NA
CASSIVLSSYNEQFF,TGTGCCAGTAGTATAGTGCTGAGCTCCTACAATGAGCAGTTCTTC,NA,TRBV19,TRBJ2-1,NA
CASSLVVGSYNEQFF,TGTGCCAGCAGCTTAGTTGTGGGCTCCTACAATGAGCAGTTCTTC,NA,TRBV11-3,TRBJ2-1,NA
CASSDSPGGETQYF,TGTGCCAGCAGTGACTCCCCCGGCGGAGAGACCCAGTACTTC,NA,TRBV6-4,TRBJ2-5,NA